Presented here are 19 T cell receptor beta chains from one specimen sequenced in a study of T-cell memory formation after mild COVID-19. TCRdb ran MiXCR on the 5' RACE reads and lists one entry per CDR3 protein. The table records a few hundred thousand distinct CDR3 sequences, 25% to 30% of them present only once. The source material was PBMCs or a T cell subset sorted from them (not recorded which). Receptor source: an adult woman who had mild COVID-19 (a few samples of this study predate the infection). Cell type and time point are not known.

The gene calls are TRBV12-3 or TRBV12-4 and TRBJ2-1; D may be TRBD1 (6 bases). V lost 5 bases and J 7 bases, leaving 9 bases between the germline ends. The CDR3 has 12 residues. In DNA, the CDR3 is TGTGCCAGCAGTACAGGGCGGAATGAGCAGTTCTTC. Translating gives CASSTGRNEQFF.

The chain links TRBV7-2 to TRBJ2-1, with 10 bases identical to TRBD2. Losses at the gene ends were 2 bases for V and 12 bases for J; bases not matched to a gene: 4. The length of the CDR3 is 13 residues. Germline loops: CDR1 SGHTA, CDR2 FQGNSA. Here the CDR3 DNA reads TGTGCCAGCAGCTTATCTGTAGCGGGAGGGCAGTTCTTC. It is translated as CASSLSVAGGQFF.

This clonotype appeared a few times. The J gene is TRBJ2-3, the V gene TRBV20-1, with 9 positions matching TRBD1. V was clipped by 2 bases and J by 0 bases; unmatched bases: 6. This CDR3 has 16 amino acids. Germline V gene sequence: CDR1 DFQATT, CDR2 SNEGSKA (reference sequence). CDR3 sequence: CSARIRDRASTDTQYF. In DNA, the CDR3 is TGCAGTGCTAGAATCCGGGACAGGGCTAGCACAGATACGCAGTATTTT.

The V call is TRBV29-1, the J call TRBJ2-1, with D uncertain. Trimming cost V 7 bases and J 9 bases, with 4 bases left between them. CDR1 SQVTM and CDR2 ANQGSEA come from the germline V gene. The CDR3 sequence is 8 residues long. The CDR3 here is CSGGEQFF. The CDR3 nucleotides are TGCAGCGGGGGTGAGCAGTTCTTC.

The chain employs TRBV6-5 and TRBJ2-7; 8 bases are a match to TRBD1. The CDR3 is 15 residues long. Germline loops: CDR1 MNHEY, CDR2 SVGAGI. V lost 4 bases to trimming and J lost 2 bases; unmatched junction nucleotides: 7. The CDR3 region has the DNA TGTGCCAGCAGTTGGGATCGGACAGGGACCTACGAGCAGTACTTC. This codes for CASSWDRTGTYEQYF.

The chain links TRBV30 to TRBJ2-2; 7 nucleotides agree with TRBD1. The CDR3 runs 14 residues. The germline CDR1 and CDR2 sequences are GTSNPN and SVGIG (reference sequence). V lost 2 bases, J lost 5 bases, and 5 bases stayed unmatched. The CDR3 DNA is TGTGCCTGGAGTCCGACAGGGCCAACCGGGGAGCTGTTTTTT. As protein: CAWSPTGPTGELFF.

The rearrangement joins TRBV5-4 to TRBJ2-1; D is unclear. There are 15 residues in the CDR3. The V and J ends lost 2 bases and 5 bases respectively, with 14 bases between them. Germline V gene data show CDR1 as SGHNT and CDR2 as YYREEE (reference sequence). The CDR3 DNA follows: TGTGCCAGCAGCTTTGGGGTTTGGACGAACAATGAGCAGTTCTTC. It translates to CASSFGVWTNNEQFF.

This sequence joins TRBV4-1 and TRBJ1-5; unclear D gene. The CDR3 contains 12 residues. The V end lost 3 bases, the J end lost 5 bases, and 5 bases lay between the germline ends. Per the germline V gene, CDR1 is MGHRA and CDR2 is YSYEKL. This CDR3 is CASSQGHQPQHF. The CDR3 DNA reads TGCGCCAGCAGCCAGGGCCATCAGCCCCAGCATTTT.

In DNA form, the CDR3 reads TGCAGCGCTGGCCAGGGAGGCGAAGCTGGGGCCAACGTCCTGACTTTC. Translating it yields CSAGQGGEAGANVLTF. The chain combines TRBV29-1 with TRBJ2-6, with D possibly TRBD2 on 6 matching bases. Germline values: CDR1 SQVTM, CDR2 ANQGSEA. CDR3 length equals 16 residues. Trimming removed 7 bases at V and 2 bases at J, with 18 bases between.

V and J are TRBV18 and TRBJ2-1, with unresolved D. Between the trimmed V and J ends, which lost 3 bases and 0 bases, there was a span of 15 bases. Germline V gives CDR1 KGHSH, CDR2 LQKENI. The length of the CDR3 is 17 residues. CDR3 in amino acids: CASSPHQAASSYNEQFF. CDR3 bases: TGTGCCAGCTCACCTCACCAGGCGGCAAGCTCCTACAATGAGCAGTTCTTC.

This clonotype appeared a few times. The rearrangement joins TRBV18 to TRBJ2-1, with 11 bases matching TRBD2. The J segment lost 6 bases and the V segment lost 1 base, leaving 5 bases of the junction unmatched. This CDR3 is built from 16 residues. Germline-derived CDR1 and CDR2 are KGHSH and LQKENI. The DNA for the CDR3 is TGTGCCAGCTCACCACTAGCGGGAGGGCCCTCCAATGAGCAGTTCTTC. Protein sequence: CASSPLAGGPSNEQFF.

This clonotype was counted only a few times. J is TRBJ2-3 and V is TRBV5-1; 8 positions agree with TRBD2. The CDR3 covers 17 residues. CDR1 and CDR2 from the germline V gene are SGHRS and YFSETQ. V lost 4 bases to trimming and J lost 5 bases; unmatched junction nucleotides: 15. CDR3 coding DNA: TGCGCCAGCAGCCCCGTGCCGACTAGCGAGGGGGGAGATACGCAGTATTTT. Translation gives CASSPVPTSEGGDTQYF.

The chain links TRBV7-3 to TRBJ1-1; D might be TRBD1 (6 bases). The CDR3 runs 15 residues. The V gene's germline CDR1 is SGHTA and CDR2 FQGTGA. Trimming shortened V by 5 bases and J by 5 bases, and 18 bases separated the two germline ends. In DNA, the CDR3 is TGTGCCAGCAGCGGCGGTCCCACAGGGTCAACTGAAGCTTTCTTT. Its translation: CASSGGPTGSTEAFF.

This chain connects TRBV5-1 to TRBJ2-3; possible D gene TRBD1, 5 bases. Trimming took off 1 base at V and 4 bases at J, with 7 bases between the two ends. Germline V CDR1 and CDR2: SGHRS, YFSETQ. This CDR3 spans 13 amino acids. The CDR3 loop is CASSLSRADTQYF. The CDR3 DNA is TGCGCCAGCAGCTTGTCCAGGGCAGATACGCAGTATTTT.

The rearrangement joins TRBV5-1 to TRBJ2-7; 11 nucleotides line up with TRBD2. V shed 0 bases, J shed 8 bases, and the junction held 10 bases outside the gene matches. The V gene's germline CDR1 is SGHRS and CDR2 YFSETQ. The CDR3 totals 16 residues. CDR3 nucleotides: TGCGCCAGCAGCTTGGAATGGAGTGCTAGCGGGGGGCAGCAGTACTTC. As protein: CASSLEWSASGGQQYF.

There are a few counts of this clonotype. The chain uses TRBV7-6 and TRBJ1-1; D is unresolved. The CDR3 has 15 amino acids. Trimming removed 1 base from V and 3 bases from J, with 12 bases in between. Germline V gives CDR1 SGHVS, CDR2 FNYEAQ. CDR3 coding DNA: TGTGCCAGCAGCTTAGGTACGGGATGGGACACTGAAGCTTTCTTT. This codes for CASSLGTGWDTEAFF.

This chain joins TRBV7-8 and TRBJ2-1, with D perhaps TRBD2 (6 bases). CDR3 length equals 15 residues. V was pared by 0 bases and J by 8 bases, with 14 bases between. Per germline, CDR1 SGHVS and CDR2 FQNEAQ. The DNA of the CDR3 is TGTGCCAGCAGCTTAGCAGGGCCTTCGGGGGATGAGCAGTTCTTC. It codes for CASSLAGPSGDEQFF.

The chain links TRBV15 to TRBJ1-3; a weak D match, TRBD1 (5 bases). The V end was cut by 1 base, the J end by 8 bases, with 12 bases between. This CDR3 contains 14 residues. Germline V lookup: CDR1 LNHNV, CDR2 YYDKDF (reference sequence). The CDR3 spells CATSRVRGTDTIYF. Written as DNA, the CDR3 is TGTGCCACCAGCAGAGTTCGGGGGACGGACACCATATATTTT.

This clonotype has more than one count but fewer than ten. The genes are TRBV12-3 or TRBV12-4 and TRBJ2-1; unclear D gene. The CDR3 runs to 9 residues. V was pared by 4 bases and J by 14 bases, with 6 bases between. CDR3 coding DNA: TGTGCCAGCAGTTCCCGTAAGTTCTTC. The encoded protein is CASSSRKFF.